A selection of T cell receptor beta chains follows, all from one sample in a study of blood T cell repertoires in COVID-19. The data were produced by immunoSEQ multiplex PCR, yet TCRdb's version contains in-frame clones alone and is incomplete. The sample carries 85,000 to 130,000 clones, approximately 80% recorded once. Sequencing was carried out using peripheral blood. The origin of the receptors is a man in his 60s with acute or convalescent COVID-19. CDR3s leave out the opening cysteine and the closing phenylalanine or tryptophan.

V gene: TRBV6-2/TRBV6-3; J gene: TRBJ2-3; CDR3 protein: ASSHASAGTSTDTQY
V gene: TRBV7-8; J gene: TRBJ1-2; CDR3 protein: ASSPTGQHYGYT
V gene: TRBV5-5; J gene: TRBJ2-5; CDR3 protein: ASSAPGGSQETQY
V gene: TRBV10-3; J gene: TRBJ2-5; CDR3 protein: AISETGEETQY
V gene: TRBV20-1; J gene: TRBJ1-2; CDR3 protein: SASFVVNYGYT
V gene: TRBV29-1; J gene: TRBJ2-3; CDR3 protein: SVGSGFSDTQY
V gene: TRBV6-5; J gene: TRBJ1-1; CDR3 protein: ASSYEGGTNTEAF
V gene: TRBV28; J gene: TRBJ2-7; CDR3 protein: ASSFLSSFSYEQY
V gene: TRBV19; J gene: TRBJ2-6; CDR3 protein: ASSSRGRGANVLT
V gene: TRBV11-3; J gene: TRBJ2-1; CDR3 protein: ASSLEAGANEQF
V gene: TRBV6-5; J gene: TRBJ2-5; CDR3 protein: ASKAVRREETQY
V gene: TRBV7-2; J gene: TRBJ1-2; CDR3 protein: ASSENYGYT
V gene: TRBV19; J gene: TRBJ1-1; CDR3 protein: ASRIVGDTEAF
V gene: TRBV20-1; J gene: TRBJ1-2; CDR3 protein: SASETGYT
V gene: TRBV19; J gene: TRBJ1-5; CDR3 protein: ASSMRLYSGSNQPQH
V gene: TRBV3-1/TRBV3-2; J gene: TRBJ2-3; CDR3 protein: ASTSRTSTDTQY
V gene: TRBV10-3; J gene: TRBJ1-2; CDR3 protein: AISSPGNYGYT
V gene: TRBV3-1/TRBV3-2; J gene: TRBJ2-3; CDR3 protein: ASSPQFSTGLLDTQY
V gene: TRBV3-1/TRBV3-2; J gene: TRBJ2-7; CDR3 protein: ASSLKHRWEQY
V gene: TRBV18; J gene: TRBJ2-2; CDR3 protein: ASSPPRGSAHTGELF
V gene: TRBV15; J gene: TRBJ1-1; CDR3 protein: ATSRGGPVSEAF
V gene: TRBV18; J gene: TRBJ1-2; CDR3 protein: ASSPAGTGGTNYGYT
V gene: TRBV18; J gene: TRBJ2-3; CDR3 protein: ASSPPGQDTQY
V gene: TRBV27; J gene: TRBJ2-2; CDR3 protein: ASSFGAGSAGELF
V gene: TRBV5-4; J gene: TRBJ1-4; CDR3 protein: ASSSYGTGSEKLF
V gene: TRBV24-1; J gene: TRBJ1-1; CDR3 protein: ATTLGGSTEAF
V gene: TRBV5-4; J gene: TRBJ1-2; CDR3 protein: ASSALGHGYT
V gene: TRBV9; J gene: TRBJ2-1; CDR3 protein: ASSRSGSSYNEQF
V gene: TRBV18; J gene: TRBJ2-1; CDR3 protein: ASSHPGQGANEQF
V gene: TRBV20-1; J gene: TRBJ2-5; CDR3 protein: SASTSEAQY
V gene: TRBV24-1; J gene: TRBJ2-1; CDR3 protein: ATSERTGLAGGDEQF
V gene: TRBV4-1; J gene: TRBJ1-6; CDR3 protein: ASSQESGRGLNSPLH
V gene: TRBV5-6; J gene: TRBJ1-1; CDR3 protein: ASSLPGQGTEAF
V gene: TRBV30; J gene: TRBJ1-2; CDR3 protein: AWILKQGAGYT
V gene: TRBV6-2/TRBV6-3; J gene: TRBJ1-1; CDR3 protein: ASSSPGQGGTEAF
V gene: TRBV25-1; J gene: TRBJ2-7; CDR3 protein: ASSDLSGWKAKEQY
V gene: TRBV19; J gene: TRBJ2-2; CDR3 protein: ASIGPNPAGELF
V gene: TRBV24-1; J gene: TRBJ1-2; CDR3 protein: ATSDLRGGPGYT
V gene: TRBV6-5; J gene: TRBJ2-2; CDR3 protein: ASRRTGAGELF
V gene: TRBV11-3; J gene: TRBJ1-1; CDR3 protein: ASSLRNLQGGFTEAF
V gene: TRBV5-1; J gene: TRBJ1-1; CDR3 protein: ASSWEGQGMNTEAF
V gene: TRBV2; J gene: TRBJ1-1; CDR3 protein: ASSEARGRTEAF
V gene: TRBV5-4; J gene: TRBJ2-3; CDR3 protein: ASSLPGVTQY
V gene: TRBV7-8; J gene: TRBJ2-1; CDR3 protein: ASSYRDRYNEQF
V gene: TRBV5-1; J gene: TRBJ1-1; CDR3 protein: ASSLDAGGTEAF
V gene: TRBV28; J gene: TRBJ2-5; CDR3 protein: ASSSGGTSGETQY
V gene: TRBV2; J gene: TRBJ2-7; CDR3 protein: ASSPTYEQY
V gene: TRBV5-6; J gene: TRBJ2-5; CDR3 protein: ASSHDRGGGATQY
V gene: TRBV2; J gene: TRBJ2-5; CDR3 protein: ASSATGTSLLETQY
V gene: TRBV5-5; J gene: TRBJ2-7; CDR3 protein: ASSLEQGTYEQY
V gene: TRBV15; J gene: TRBJ1-1; CDR3 protein: ATSREGQGGTEAF
V gene: TRBV5-6; J gene: TRBJ1-2; CDR3 protein: ASSSGMITNYGYT
V gene: TRBV2; J gene: TRBJ1-2; CDR3 protein: ASSEVSRGGDGYT
V gene: TRBV4-1; J gene: TRBJ2-1; CDR3 protein: ASSQEGGYQRNEQF
V gene: TRBV4-3; J gene: TRBJ2-1; CDR3 protein: ASSQMLAGWGYNEQF